One sample yielded the 30 T cell receptor beta chains listed below, sequenced in a study of tumor-infiltrating lymphocytes in localized non-small cell lung cancer. Only in-frame clones appear in the TCRdb table, and some are missing; sequencing was by immunoSEQ multiplex PCR. The top ten hold over 5% of the sample, which has approximately 17,000 clones, 55% to 75% seen once. Sequencing was carried out using lung tumor tissue. Receptor source: a human donor with non-small cell lung cancer.

This sequence joins TRBV5-1 and TRBJ2-1; 11 nucleotides match TRBD1. This CDR3 comprises 16 residues. Germline V gene data show CDR1 as SGHRS and CDR2 as YFSETQ. Germline trimming cut 4 bases from V and 3 bases from J; bases unmatched to any gene: 6. The chain's CDR3 is CASSLAGTGGYNEQFF. CDR3 DNA: TGCGCCAGCAGCCTGGCCGGGACAGGGGGCTACAATGAGCAGTTCTTC. Variable domain in full (rest from reference TRBV5-1 and TRBJ2-1): KAGVTQTPRYLIKTRGQQVTLSCSPISGHRSVSWYQQTPGQGLQFLFEYFSETQRNKGNFPGRFSGRQFSNSRSEMNVSTLELGDSALYLCASSLAGTGGYNEQFFGPGTRLTVL.

The rearrangement uses TRBV7-9 and TRBJ1-1; no clear D. V gave up 0 bases and J gave up 4 bases, with 18 bases separating them. Germline CDR1 and CDR2: SEHNR and FQNEAQ (reference sequence). CDR3 length: 17 residues. In DNA form, the CDR3 reads TGTGCCAGCAGCTTAGCGGACGCCAGGCCTACGGGCACTGAAGCTTTCTTT. It specifies CASSLADARPTGTEAFF.

V and J are TRBV11-3 and TRBJ2-3; D uncertain. This CDR3 is built from 13 residues. The germline V gene has CDR1 SGHNT and CDR2 YENEEA. The V and J ends lost 1 base and 4 bases respectively, with 6 bases between them. The CDR3 DNA reads TGTGCCAGCAGCTTAGGATCGTCAGATACGCAGTATTTT. This codes for CASSLGSSDTQYF.

V and J are TRBV6-5 and TRBJ2-1; TRBD2 matches at 8 bases. Trimming cost V 10 bases and J 6 bases; bases outside gene matches: 8. The CDR3 totals 13 residues. Germline assignment: CDR1 MNHEY and CDR2 SVGAGI. The CDR3 bases are TGTGCCACAGGGGCGGGAGGACGCAATGAGCAGTTCTTC. Translation gives CATGAGGRNEQFF.

This chain connects TRBV18 to TRBJ2-7; D not certain. The germline V gene has CDR1 KGHSH and CDR2 LQKENI. V was cut by 3 bases and J by 4 bases, with 10 bases left in between. The CDR3 is made up of 13 amino acids. This CDR3 reads CASSPPGAYEQYF. The CDR3 DNA sequence: TGTGCCAGCTCACCCCCTGGAGCTTACGAGCAGTACTTC. Using reference TRBV18 and TRBJ2-7 for the parts outside the CDR3, the full variable domain is NAGVMQNPRHLVRRRGQEARLRCSPMKGHSHVYWYRQLPEEGLKFMVYLQKENIIDESGMPKERFSAEFPKEGPSILRIQQVVRGDSAAYFCASSPPGAYEQYFGPGTRLTVT.

This clone has just a few counts. This chain uses TRBV13 with TRBJ1-1; no clear D gene. The V gene lost 1 base and the J gene lost 6 bases, with 12 bases spanning the gap. The germline V gene has CDR1 PRHDT and CDR2 FYEKMQ (reference sequence). This CDR3 contains 14 residues. The CDR3 DNA reads as TGTGCCAGCAGCTTAGAAGGAATCAGCTCTGAAGCTTTCTTT. Amino acids: CASSLEGISSEAFF. Full variable domain (remainder filled in from reference TRBV13 and TRBJ1-1): AAGVIQSPRHLIKEKRETATLKCYPIPRHDTVYWYQQGPGQDPQFLISFYEKMQSDKGSIPDRFSAQQFSDYHSELNMSSLELGDSALYFCASSLEGISSEAFFGQGTRLTVV.

CDR3 in amino acids: CASRSWTGENTEAFF. As DNA, the CDR3 is TGTGCCAGCAGGTCTTGGACAGGGGAGAACACTGAAGCTTTCTTT. V gene TRBV28 combines with J gene TRBJ1-1, with 9 bases lining up with TRBD1. The V and J ends lost 6 bases and 1 base, in that order; junction bases with no gene match: 6. The CDR3 spans 15 residues. The V gene's germline CDR1 is MDHEN and CDR2 SYDVKM.

This clone was seen only a few times. The CDR3 is CAWSVAGGISYGYTF. The CDR3 DNA reads as TGTGCCTGGAGTGTAGCAGGGGGCATTAGCTATGGCTACACCTTC. The rearrangement uses TRBV30 and TRBJ1-2; 8 nucleotides agree with TRBD1. The CDR3 totals 15 residues. V gave up 0 bases and J gave up 4 bases; unmatched junction bases: 7. In germline, CDR1 is GTSNPN, CDR2 SVGIG (reference sequence).

V is TRBV28 and J is TRBJ2-7; 7 bases map to TRBD2. The CDR3 runs to 12 residues. Trimming cost V 7 bases and J 3 bases; bases outside gene matches: 3. CDR1 is MDHEN and CDR2 is SYDVKM in the germline V gene. In nucleotides, the CDR3 is TGTGCCAGCACGGGGGGTTACTACGAGCAGTACTTC. It translates to CASTGGYYEQYF.

The chain recombines TRBV5-4 with TRBJ2-2, with 8 bases lining up with TRBD2. Trimming removed 2 bases from V and 0 bases from J; junction bases left unmatched: 3. The CDR3 runs to 16 residues. CDR1 SGHNT and CDR2 YYREEE come from the germline V gene (reference sequence). This CDR3 is CASSLKGLANTGELFF. The CDR3 DNA is TGTGCCAGCAGCTTAAAGGGACTAGCGAACACCGGGGAGCTGTTTTTT. Variable domain in full (rest from reference TRBV5-4 and TRBJ2-2): ETGVTQSPTHLIKTRGQQVTLRCSSQSGHNTVSWYQQALGQGPQFIFQYYREEENGRGNFPPRFSGLQFPNYSSELNVNALELDDSALYLCASSLKGLANTGELFFGEGSRLTVL.

This clone was counted only a few times. This chain connects TRBV9 to TRBJ1-5; TRBD1 aligns across 7 bases. The V gene's germline CDR1 is SGDLS and CDR2 YYNGEE. V shed 5 bases, J shed 1 base, and the junction held 3 bases outside the gene matches. The CDR3 consists of 14 residues. CDR3 amino acids: CASSLTGSNQPQHF. CDR3 sequence (DNA): TGTGCCAGCAGTCTGACAGGGAGCAATCAGCCCCAGCATTTT.

The V gene is TRBV7-6, the J gene TRBJ2-6, with D perhaps TRBD2 (5 bases). Germline CDR1 SGHVS, CDR2 FNYEAQ. V shed 4 bases and J shed 3 bases, with 16 bases lying between them. The CDR3 spans 17 residues. For the CDR3, the DNA is TGTGCCAGCAGCTCCGATATACGGGGTTTTGGGGCCAACGTCCTGACTTTC. This gives the protein CASSSDIRGFGANVLTF.

V and J are TRBV7-9 and TRBJ1-1; 7 nucleotides agree with TRBD1. Germline CDR1 and CDR2: SEHNR and FQNEAQ (reference sequence). The V segment lost 7 bases and the J segment 1 base; nucleotides outside the gene matches: 6. This CDR3 region has 14 residues. The CDR3 DNA reads TGTGCCAGCAAAACTCGGACAGGGAACACTGAAGCTTTCTTT. Its protein is CASKTRTGNTEAFF.

This clone occurred once. The J gene is TRBJ2-6, the V gene TRBV27; tentative D call: TRBD2 (5 bases). Deletions cut 4 bases from V and 4 bases from J, with 14 bases between. CDR3 length: 16 amino acids. CDR1 is MNHEY, CDR2 SMNVEV, per germline (reference sequence). CDR3 residues: CASSSPGMSGANVLTF. CDR3 nucleotides: TGTGCCAGCAGTTCCCCGGGGATGTCAGGGGCCAACGTCCTGACTTTC.

This chain connects TRBV9 to TRBJ2-2; no clear D gene. The CDR3 has 13 amino acids. The V gene's germline CDR1 is SGDLS and CDR2 YYNGEE. Trimming shortened V by 4 bases and J by 4 bases, and 8 bases separated the two germline ends. CDR3 in DNA: TGTGCCAGCAGCCCCCGGGTCACCGGGGAGCTGTTTTTT. It encodes CASSPRVTGELFF.

The rearrangement links TRBV10-3 to TRBJ1-2, with D unclear. V gave up 3 bases and J gave up 1 base, with 12 bases separating them. The CDR3 length is 15 residues. The germline gives CDR1 ENHRY, CDR2 SYGVKD. CDR3 sequence: CAISDSRRSNYGYTF. Here the CDR3 DNA reads TGTGCCATCAGTGACTCCCGTAGGAGTAACTATGGCTACACCTTC.

V gene TRBV19 combines with J gene TRBJ2-7; 11 bases are shared with TRBD2. Losses at the gene ends were 6 bases for V and 3 bases for J; bases not matched to a gene: 10. This CDR3 has 16 residues. The germline V gene encodes CDR1 LNHDA and CDR2 SQIVND (reference sequence). The CDR3 loop is CASSFSGTSGDYEQYF. The CDR3 DNA sequence: TGTGCCAGTAGCTTTTCCGGGACTAGCGGAGACTACGAGCAGTACTTC.

V is TRBV2 and J is TRBJ1-2; D ambiguous. The germline V and J ends were trimmed by 7 bases and 4 bases, with 13 bases remaining between them. The germline CDR1 and CDR2 sequences are SNHLY and FYNNEI. The CDR3 extends over 13 amino acids. Here the CDR3 DNA reads TGTGCCAGCAAAGCATCAGGATCCTATGGCTACACCTTC. Its translation: CASKASGSYGYTF.

The J gene is TRBJ2-1, the V gene TRBV4-1, with 15 bases identical to TRBD2. The CDR3 has 17 residues. With V trimmed by 2 bases and J by 9 bases, 8 bases remained unmatched. Looked up from germline, CDR1 is MGHRA and CDR2 is YSYEKL. The CDR3 protein is CASSQLGLAGGPGEQFF. In DNA form, the CDR3 reads TGCGCCAGCAGCCAACTCGGACTAGCGGGAGGGCCGGGTGAGCAGTTCTTC.

The sample holds a few counts of this clone. V gene TRBV15 combines with J gene TRBJ2-1, with D perhaps TRBD1 (6 bases). The CDR3 sequence is 16 residues long. V gave up 0 bases and J gave up 0 bases, with 9 bases separating them. The germline V gene encodes CDR1 LNHNV and CDR2 YYDKDF (reference sequence). CDR3 DNA sequence: TGTGCCACCAGCAGAGATCGGGACACCTCCTACAATGAGCAGTTCTTC. Translated, it gives CATSRDRDTSYNEQFF. Full variable domain (remainder filled in from reference TRBV15 and TRBJ2-1): DAMVIQNPRYQVTQFGKPVTLSCSQTLNHNVMYWYQQKSSQAPKLLFHYYDKDFNNEADTPDNFQSRRPNTSFCFLDIRSPGLGDTAMYLCATSRDRDTSYNEQFFGPGTRLTVL.

This clone was seen a handful of times. The chain combines TRBV30 with TRBJ1-2, with D maybe TRBD1 (6 bases). With 0 bases removed from V and 5 bases from J, the gap between germline ends came to 16 bases. The CDR3 spans 15 residues. In germline, CDR1 is GTSNPN, CDR2 SVGIG (reference sequence). The CDR3 bases are TGTGCCTGGAGTGTACTGAGTGGACAGCGATATGGCTACACCTTC. Translated: CAWSVLSGQRYGYTF.

The J gene is TRBJ2-3, the V gene TRBV16; 9 bases line up with TRBD2. V was clipped by 5 bases and J by 0 bases; unmatched bases: 6. Germline assignment: CDR1 KGHSY and CDR2 FQNENV. CDR3 length: 16 amino acids. CDR3 sequence reads: CASSTLAGASTDTQYF. DNA for the CDR3: TGTGCCAGCAGCACCTTAGCGGGGGCTAGCACAGATACGCAGTATTTT.

The rearrangement links TRBV6-5 to TRBJ1-1, with D possibly matching TRBD1 (5 bases). From germline, CDR1 is MNHEY and CDR2 SVGAGI. V was pared by 6 bases and J by 10 bases, with 18 bases between. This CDR3 is 13 amino acids long. The CDR3: CASSPGVKGVAFF. In DNA, the CDR3 is TGTGCCAGCAGCCCGGGGGTCAAGGGCGTAGCTTTCTTT.

This chain connects TRBV19 to TRBJ2-7; TRBD1 matches at 8 bases. The CDR3 has 15 amino acids. J gave up 1 base and V 7 bases, and 9 bases lay outside the gene matches. CDR1 and CDR2 from the germline V gene are LNHDA and SQIVND (reference sequence). Written as DNA, the CDR3 is TGTGCCAGTACCTTCACAGGGGGTGGATCCTACGAGCAGTACTTC. Its translation: CASTFTGGGSYEQYF.

The chain recombines TRBV18 with TRBJ2-7; D remains unclear. Germline lookup yields CDR1 KGHSH and CDR2 LQKENI. The CDR3 length is 14 residues. V was pared by 0 bases and J by 0 bases, with 6 bases between. The CDR3 DNA sequence: TGTGCCAGCTCACCACCTTCAAGCTCCTACGAGCAGTACTTC. This codes for CASSPPSSSYEQYF.

This clone was recorded a few times. The V gene is TRBV6-5, the J gene TRBJ1-1; D unresolved. CDR1 is MNHEY, CDR2 SVGAGI, per germline. This CDR3 comprises 13 residues. V lost 6 bases, J lost 3 bases, and 11 bases lay in between. CDR3 region: CASSRRAYTEAFF. The CDR3 nucleotides are TGTGCCAGCAGCCGTAGGGCCTACACTGAAGCTTTCTTT.

The chain combines TRBV7-9 with TRBJ2-6; D gene uncertain. This CDR3 has 16 amino acids. Trimming took 1 base from V and 1 from J, leaving 8 bases between them. Germline V gene lookup returns CDR1 SEHNR and CDR2 FQNEAQ (reference sequence). CDR3 region: CASSLGYGSGANVLTF. CDR3 DNA sequence: TGTGCCAGCAGCTTAGGGTATGGGTCTGGGGCCAACGTCCTGACTTTC. The full variable domain, in which reference TRBV7-9 and TRBJ2-6 provide the parts outside the CDR3, is DTGVSQNPRHKITKRGQNVTFRCDPISEHNRLYWYRQTLGQGPEFLTYFQNEAQLEKSRLLSDRFSAERPKGSFSTLEIQRTEQGDSAMYLCASSLGYGSGANVLTFGAGSRLTVL.

This clone was detected a few times. The V gene is TRBV7-5, the J gene TRBJ1-1; the table's D gene call, TRBD1, was not cross checked with the DNA. TRBV7-5 counts as a pseudogene. The CDR3 totals 15 residues. CDR3 region: CASSLSAGVNTEAFF. The CDR3 nucleotides read TGTGCCAGCAGCTTATCTGCAGGGGTCAACACTGAAGCTTTCTTT.

The chain couples TRBV6-5 to TRBJ1-5; D remains unclear. CDR1 MNHEY and CDR2 SVGAGI come from the germline V gene. The V gene lost 5 bases and the J gene lost 6 bases, with 5 bases spanning the gap. The CDR3 is 11 residues long. CDR3 amino acids: CASSEGQPQHF. In DNA, the CDR3 is TGTGCCAGCAGTGAAGGTCAGCCCCAGCATTTT.

J is TRBJ2-6 and V is TRBV19; 8 bases align to TRBD1. Germline V CDR1 and CDR2: LNHDA, SQIVND (reference sequence). This CDR3 region has 15 residues. J lost 2 bases, V lost 4 bases, and 1 base had no gene match. The DNA for the CDR3 is TGTGCCAGTAGTAAGGACAGGGCTGGGGCCAACGTCCTGACTTTC. Amino acids: CASSKDRAGANVLTF.